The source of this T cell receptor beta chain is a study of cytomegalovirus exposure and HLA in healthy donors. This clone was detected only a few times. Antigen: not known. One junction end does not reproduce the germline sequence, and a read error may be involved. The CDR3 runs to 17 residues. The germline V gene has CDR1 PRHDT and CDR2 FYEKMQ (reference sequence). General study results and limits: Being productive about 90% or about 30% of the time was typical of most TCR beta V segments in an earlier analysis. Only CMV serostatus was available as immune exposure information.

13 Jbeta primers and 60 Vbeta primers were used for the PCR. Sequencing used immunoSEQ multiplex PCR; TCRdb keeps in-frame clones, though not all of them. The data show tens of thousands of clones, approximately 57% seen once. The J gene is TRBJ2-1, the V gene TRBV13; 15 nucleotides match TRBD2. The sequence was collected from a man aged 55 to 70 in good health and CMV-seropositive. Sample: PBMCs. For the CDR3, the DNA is TGTGCCAGCAGCCTAGGGACTAGCGGGAGGTCGTACAATGAGCAGTTCTTC. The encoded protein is CASSLGTSGRSYNEQFF.